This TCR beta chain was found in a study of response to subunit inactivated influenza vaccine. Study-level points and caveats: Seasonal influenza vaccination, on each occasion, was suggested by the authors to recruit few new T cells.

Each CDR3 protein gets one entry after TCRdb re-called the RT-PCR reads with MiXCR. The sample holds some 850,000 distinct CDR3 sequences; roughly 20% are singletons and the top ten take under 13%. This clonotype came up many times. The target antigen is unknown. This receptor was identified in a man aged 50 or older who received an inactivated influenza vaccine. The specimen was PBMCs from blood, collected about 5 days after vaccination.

This CDR3 reads CASSSGQEFYGYTF. The CDR3 coding sequence is TGCGCCAGCAGCTCGGGACAGGAATTCTATGGCTACACCTTC. The chain has TRBV5-1 and TRBJ1-2, with TRBD1 matching over 8 bases. CDR3 length: 14 amino acids. Germline V gene lookup returns CDR1 SGHRS and CDR2 YFSETQ. V was pared by 3 bases and J by 4 bases, with 5 bases of the junction left unmatched.